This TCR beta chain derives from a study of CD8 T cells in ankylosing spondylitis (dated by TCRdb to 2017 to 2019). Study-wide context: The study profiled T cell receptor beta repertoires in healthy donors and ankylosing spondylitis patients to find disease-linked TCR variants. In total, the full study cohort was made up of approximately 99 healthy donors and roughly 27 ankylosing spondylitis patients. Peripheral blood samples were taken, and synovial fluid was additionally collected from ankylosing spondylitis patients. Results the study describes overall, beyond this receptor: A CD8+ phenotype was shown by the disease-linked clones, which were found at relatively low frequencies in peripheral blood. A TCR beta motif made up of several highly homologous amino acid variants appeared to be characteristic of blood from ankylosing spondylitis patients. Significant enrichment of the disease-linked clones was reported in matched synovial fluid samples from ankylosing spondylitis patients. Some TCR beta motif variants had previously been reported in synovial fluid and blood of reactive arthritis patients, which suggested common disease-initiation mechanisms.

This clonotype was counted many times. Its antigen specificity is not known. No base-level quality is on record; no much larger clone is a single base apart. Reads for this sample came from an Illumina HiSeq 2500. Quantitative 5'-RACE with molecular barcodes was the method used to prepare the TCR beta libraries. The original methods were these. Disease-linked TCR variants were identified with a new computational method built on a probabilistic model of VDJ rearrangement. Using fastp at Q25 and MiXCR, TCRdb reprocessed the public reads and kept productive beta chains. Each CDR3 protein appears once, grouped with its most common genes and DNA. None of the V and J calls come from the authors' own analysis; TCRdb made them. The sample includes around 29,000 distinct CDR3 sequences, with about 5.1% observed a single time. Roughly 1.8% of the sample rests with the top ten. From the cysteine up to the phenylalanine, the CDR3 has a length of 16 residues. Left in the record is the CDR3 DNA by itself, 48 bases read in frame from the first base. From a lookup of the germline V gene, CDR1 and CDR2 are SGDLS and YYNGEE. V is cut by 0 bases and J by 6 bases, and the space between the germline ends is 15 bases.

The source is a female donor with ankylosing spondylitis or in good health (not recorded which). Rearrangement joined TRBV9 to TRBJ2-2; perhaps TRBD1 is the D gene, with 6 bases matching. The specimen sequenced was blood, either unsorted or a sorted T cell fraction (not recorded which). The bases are TGTGCCAGCAGCGTAGGAGGGGGAGAAGTAGCCGGGGAGCTGTTTTTT. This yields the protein CASSVGGGEVAGELFF.